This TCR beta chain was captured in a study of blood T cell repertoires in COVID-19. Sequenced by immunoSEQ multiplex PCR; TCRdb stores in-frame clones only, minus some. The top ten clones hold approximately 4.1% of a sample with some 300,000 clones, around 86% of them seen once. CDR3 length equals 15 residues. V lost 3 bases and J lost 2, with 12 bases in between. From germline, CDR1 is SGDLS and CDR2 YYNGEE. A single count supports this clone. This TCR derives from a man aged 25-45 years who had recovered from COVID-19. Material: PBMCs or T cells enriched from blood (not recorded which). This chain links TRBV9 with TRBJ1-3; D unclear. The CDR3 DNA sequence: TGTGCCAGCAGCGATGCCCTACCACCTGGAAACACCATATATTTT. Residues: CASSDALPPGNTIYF.